A selection of T cell receptor beta chains follows, all from one sample in a study of shared clonotypes between healthy human individuals. Here immunoSEQ multiplex PCR was the method, and the copy in TCRdb shows in-frame clones only, minus some. The table has 2 million to 2.5 million clones, approximately 94% seen once. Sequenced: naive CD4+ T cells sorted from blood. The source is a man between 18 and 29 years old in good health. Both conserved end residues are part of each CDR3. D genes are given only for firm matches. Clone size is not always given. Where it is, it says once, few, many or a class for expanded clones.

>TRBD2|TRBJ2-2|TRBV11-2|-
CASSLSGTSGTNTGELFF
TGTGCCAGCAGCTTATCAGGGACTAGCGGGACCAACACCGGGGAGCTGTTTTTT
>TRBD2|TRBJ2-5|TRBV2|-
CASRGGTSGETQYF
TGTGCCAGCAGGGGAGGGACTAGTGGGGAGACCCAGTACTTC
>-|TRBJ2-2|TRBV6-5|-
CASSYSRGGLGGELFF
TGTGCCAGCAGTTACTCGAGAGGGGGGCTCGGCGGGGAGCTGTTTTTT
>TRBD2|TRBJ2-1|TRBV5-6|-
CASSFGLAGGLEQFF
TGTGCCAGCAGCTTTGGACTAGCGGGAGGTCTGGAGCAGTTCTTC
>-|TRBJ1-6|TRBV6-6|-
CASSQSGSPLHF
TGTGCCAGCAGTCAGAGTGGTTCACCCCTCCACTTT
>TRBD2|TRBJ2-7|TRBV5-4|-
CASSLKGAGGEQYF
TGTGCCAGCAGCTTGAAAGGGGCCGGGGGGGAGCAGTACTTC
>-|TRBJ2-1|TRBV4-3|-
CASSQGFIGRDEQFF
TGCGCCAGCAGCCAAGGCTTCATAGGGCGCGATGAGCAGTTCTTC
>-|TRBJ2-5|TRBV30|-
CAWSVRETQYF
TGTGCCTGGAGTGTAAGGGAGACCCAGTACTTC
>TRBD1|TRBJ1-1|TRBV7-9|once
CASSPTGWSEAFF
TGTGCCAGCAGCCCGACAGGGTGGTCTGAAGCTTTCTTT
>TRBD1|TRBJ1-1|TRBV5-1|few
CASSLADRGEAFF
TGCGCCAGCAGCTTGGCGGACAGGGGGGAAGCTTTCTTT
>-|TRBJ1-6|TRBV6-6|-
CASRRGLGDNSPLHF
TGTGCCAGTAGGAGGGGTTTAGGGGATAATTCACCCCTCCACTTT
>TRBD1|TRBJ1-5|TRBV28|-
CASSPRDRFNQPQHF
TGTGCCAGCAGCCCTCGGGACAGATTCAATCAGCCCCAGCATTTT
>-|TRBJ2-1|TRBV19|-
CASSRREFEQFF
TGTGCCAGTAGCCGGAGGGAGTTCGAGCAGTTCTTC
>TRBD1|TRBJ2-5|TRBV6-1|-
CASRDRVQETQYF
TGTGCCAGCAGGGACAGGGTCCAAGAGACCCAGTACTTC
>-|TRBJ2-2|TRBV5-4|-
CALSRGDTGELFF
TGTGCCCTATCGAGGGGGGACACCGGGGAGCTGTTTTTT
>TRBD1|TRBJ1-2|TRBV28|-
CASSSPGQGYYGYTF
TGTGCCAGCAGTAGTCCGGGACAGGGTTACTATGGCTACACCTTC
>-|TRBJ1-5|TRBV2|-
CASSEFRADQPQHF
TGTGCCAGCAGTGAATTTCGGGCAGATCAGCCCCAGCATTTT
>-|TRBJ2-2|TRBV19|-
CASSIDRGFDTGELFF
TGTGCCAGTAGTATAGATCGGGGTTTTGACACCGGGGAGCTGTTTTTT
>-|TRBJ1-5|TRBV19|few
CASSRRDSNQPQHF
TGTGCCAGTAGTCGACGGGATAGCAATCAGCCCCAGCATTTT
>TRBD1|TRBJ1-1|TRBV13|once
CASSTQTGKNTEAFF
TGTGCCAGCAGCACCCAGACAGGGAAGAACACTGAAGCTTTCTTT
>-|TRBJ1-5|TRBV10-3|-
CATGEPDQPQHF
TGTGCCACCGGAGAACCAGATCAGCCCCAGCATTTT
>-|TRBJ1-1|TRBV5-4|once
CASSLGGVGTEAFF
TGTGCCAGCAGCTTAGGGGGAGTGGGAACTGAAGCTTTCTTT
>-|TRBJ2-5|TRBV4-1|-
CASSSGGWETQYF
TGCGCCAGCAGCTCAGGGGGGTGGGAGACCCAGTACTTC
>TRBD2|TRBJ2-3|TRBV10-2|-
CASSDGLAGADTQYF
TGCGCCAGCAGCGATGGACTAGCGGGAGCAGATACGCAGTATTTT
>-|TRBJ1-1|TRBV7-3|-
CASSHFGGISEAFF
TGTGCCAGCAGCCACTTTGGCGGGATTTCTGAAGCTTTCTTT
>-|TRBJ2-2|TRBV6-1|-
CASTTGHLTGELFF
TGTGCCAGCACGACCGGCCATCTGACCGGGGAGCTGTTTTTT
>-|TRBJ2-1|TRBV27|-
CASVGRDRYYNEQFF
TGTGCCAGCGTGGGGCGGGACCGTTATTACAATGAGCAGTTCTTC
>TRBD1|TRBJ2-7|TRBV10-1|-
CASSPRTGGYEQYF
TGCGCCAGCAGCCCTAGGACAGGGGGATACGAGCAGTACTTC
>-|TRBJ2-5|TRBV7-9|-
CASSLSGGVQETQYF
TGTGCCAGCTCTCTTAGTGGGGGAGTCCAAGAGACCCAGTACTTC
>-|TRBJ1-5|TRBV6-1|-
CASSEFGNQPQHF
TGTGCCAGCAGTGAATTCGGGAATCAGCCCCAGCATTTT
>-|TRBJ1-4|TRBV7-8|-
CASSPARVLGNEKLFF
TGTGCCAGCAGTCCCGCTAGGGTATTGGGTAATGAAAAACTGTTTTTT
>TRBD1|TRBJ1-6|TRBV5-1|-
CASSLVWGDRDPLHF
TGCGCCAGCAGCTTGGTGTGGGGCGACAGGGACCCCCTCCACTTT
>-|TRBJ1-2|TRBV19|-
CASSIAEGGNYGYTF
TGTGCCAGTAGTATCGCGGAGGGAGGGAACTATGGCTACACCTTC
>-|TRBJ1-1|TRBV6-5|-
CASSPARDISEAFF
TGTGCCAGCAGTCCCGCTCGGGACATCTCTGAAGCTTTCTTT
>-|TRBJ1-5|TRBV6-5|-
CASSSPSGDNQPQHF
TGTGCCAGCAGTTCCCCCTCAGGGGACAATCAGCCCCAGCATTTT
>TRBD2|TRBJ2-2|TRBV27|-
CASSYRGGLTGELFF
TGTGCCAGCAGCTACCGCGGGGGGCTTACCGGGGAGCTGTTTTTT
>-|TRBJ1-1|TRBV11-2|-
CASSLTSTPNTEAFF
TGTGCCAGCAGCTTAACTTCTACACCTAACACTGAAGCTTTCTTT
>TRBD2|TRBJ2-1|TRBV4-2|-
CASSQGTSGPINNEQFF
TGTGCCAGCAGCCAAGGGACTAGCGGTCCTATCAACAATGAGCAGTTCTTC
>-|TRBJ2-3|TRBV5-6|-
CASSPPNTDTQYF
TGTGCCAGCAGCCCTCCAAACACAGATACGCAGTATTTT
>-|TRBJ2-2|TRBV7-2|-
CASSLGRLTGELFF
TGTGCCAGCAGCTTAGGACGACTCACCGGGGAGCTGTTTTTT
>-|TRBJ1-1|TRBV6-5|-
CASSYSTGTNTEAFF
TGTGCCAGCAGTTACTCGACAGGAACGAACACTGAAGCTTTCTTT